This TCR beta chain was captured in a study of OX40 agonist ivuxolimab in advanced cancers. Study in general: Of mixed ages from about 23 to 85 and averaging roughly 60 years, the group was approximately 84% male.

About this clone itself: What it recognizes is unknown.

Generated by immunoSEQ multiplex PCR, the TCRdb table keeps only in-frame clones and is missing some. This table has over 35,000 clones, approximately 84% appearing once. The V end lost 3 bases, the J end lost 1 base, and 1 base lay between the germline ends. The CDR3 is made up of 11 amino acids. The germline CDR1 and CDR2 sequences are SGHDN and FVKESK. Findings and caveats of the study: In the expanded peripheral T cells, antigen specificity was never determined.

Autoimmune disease history or systemic immunosuppression excluded patients. This receptor was obtained from an adult with an advanced solid tumor such as melanoma, head and neck, liver or kidney cancer. The specimen was CD4+ or CD8+ T cells sorted from blood, collected in a trial of the OX40 agonist ivuxolimab. This rearrangement joins TRBV14 to TRBJ2-7, with D unclear. CDR3 residues: CASSHSYEQYF. In nucleotides, the CDR3 is TGTGCCAGCAGCCATTCCTACGAGCAGTACTTC.